The entry that follows covers one TCR beta chain sequence. TCRdb recomputed calls from the PCR reads with MiXCR, one row per CDR3 protein. The sample lists 5,100 or so distinct CDR3 sequences, around 62% occurring once. The data derive from a study of CD4 and CD8 cells across lung adenocarcinoma regions. Donors had localized lung adenocarcinoma, a non-small cell lung cancer. Germline V CDR1 and CDR2: MNHNS, SASEGT. The CDR3 covers 16 residues. Deletions cut 5 bases from V and 1 base from J, with 15 bases between. Sequencing was carried out using CD4+ T cells from the center of a lung tumor. V is TRBV6-1 and J is TRBJ2-1; weak D call: TRBD2 (6 bases). The source is a female donor with lung adenocarcinoma. The CD4 and CD8 labels of this study may be unreliable. The CDR3 DNA is TGTGCCAGCAGTCCGCGGGACGGGATTTCCTACAATGAGCAGTTCTTC. Translation gives CASSPRDGISYNEQFF.